The rows below give T cell receptor beta chains drawn from one sample of a study of CD8 T cells in Susac syndrome. TCRdb redid the calling of the immunoSEQ multiplex PCR reads with MiXCR, one entry per CDR3 protein. The data show roughly 190,000 distinct CDR3 sequences, around 95% seen once. The sequenced sample was CD4+ T cells from PBMCs. The receptors stem from a human donor with Susac syndrome. CDR3s include the opening cysteine and the closing phenylalanine or tryptophan. D genes are given only for firm matches. Not every row has a clone size; where given, it reads once, few, many or a size class.

v_call,d_call,clone_size,j_call,cdr3_nt,cdr3_aa
TRBV6-1,TRBD1,-,TRBJ1-5,TGTGCCAGCAGTCCTTCGACAGGGCGATATAGCAATCAGCCCCAGCATTTT,CASSPSTGRYSNQPQHF
TRBV28,-,-,TRBJ2-4,TGTGCCAGCAGTAGCCCAGGATCTTTAGCCAAAAACATTCAGTACTTC,CASSSPGSLAKNIQYF
TRBV20-1,-,once,TRBJ2-1,TGCAGTGCTAGAGATGGAACTAGAGTATACAATGAGCAGTTCTTC,CSARDGTRVYNEQFF
TRBV12-3/TRBV12-4,-,-,TRBJ2-7,TGTGCCAGCAGTCACTCAACAGGTTTTCGGTACGAGCAGTACTTC,CASSHSTGFRYEQYF
TRBV15,-,-,TRBJ2-2,TGTGCCACCAGCAGAGAACAGATAATCGGGGAGCTGTTTTTT,CATSREQIIGELFF
TRBV29-1,-,-,TRBJ2-3,TGCAGCGCCGATCCCGGAGGCACAGATACGCAGTATTTT,CSADPGGTDTQYF
TRBV30,-,-,TRBJ2-5,TGTGCCTGGAGGGCTCCCGGGACGGAGACCCAGTACTTC,CAWRAPGTETQYF
TRBV30,-,-,TRBJ1-5,TGTGCCTGGAGTGTTGGGAGTCCATCGTTTAATCAGCCCCAGCATTTT,CAWSVGSPSFNQPQHF
TRBV6-5,TRBD2,-,TRBJ2-1,TGTGCCAGCAGTTACTCGGGACTAGCGGGCGTCTACAATGAGCAGTTCTTC,CASSYSGLAGVYNEQFF
TRBV7-8,TRBD1,-,TRBJ2-3,TGTGCCAGCAGCTTCGGGACAGGGGGCAGAGGGACGCAGTATTTT,CASSFGTGGRGTQYF
TRBV9,-,-,TRBJ2-3,TGTGCCAGCAGCCCGCGGGACACATACCCCACAGATACGCAGTATTTT,CASSPRDTYPTDTQYF
TRBV9,-,once,TRBJ1-3,TGTGCCAGCAGCCCCCGCGGGACTGGAAACACCATATATTTT,CASSPRGTGNTIYF
TRBV7-9,TRBD1,-,TRBJ2-4,TGTGCCAGCAGCTTAGGCTTGGACAGGGGCTTAAAAAACATTCAGTACTTC,CASSLGLDRGLKNIQYF
TRBV7-2,TRBD2,-,TRBJ2-5,TGTGCCAGCAGTCTTAGCGGGGGATCACTCCAAGAGACCCAGTACTTC,CASSLSGGSLQETQYF
TRBV10-3,-,-,TRBJ2-2,TGTGCCATCTGTAGGGAGCTGTTTTTT,CAICRELFF
TRBV24-1,TRBD2,-,TRBJ2-1,TGTGCCACCAGTGATCCCTCGGGGGGCTCCTACAATGAGCAGTTCTTC,CATSDPSGGSYNEQFF
TRBV6-5,-,-,TRBJ2-4,TGTGCCAGCAGACTGCCGGGACTAAACATTCAGTACTTC,CASRLPGLNIQYF
TRBV11-1,-,-,TRBJ2-1,TGTGCCAGCAGCTTCGGATGGGATGAGCAGTTCTTC,CASSFGWDEQFF
TRBV4-2,TRBD2,-,TRBJ2-3,TGTGCCAGCAGCCAGGCACTAGCGGGGGGGGATACGCAGTATTTT,CASSQALAGGDTQYF
TRBV9,-,-,TRBJ1-6,TGTGCCAGCAGCGTAGACCCAGGGCAGTATAATTCACCCCTCCACTTT,CASSVDPGQYNSPLHF
TRBV30,-,-,TRBJ1-5,TGTGCTTACGGGGGCAGTAGCAATCAGCCCCAGCATTTT,CAYGGSSNQPQHF
TRBV7-3,TRBD1,-,TRBJ2-2,TGTGCCAGCAGCCTACAGGGGGCCAACACCGGGGAGCTGTTTTTT,CASSLQGANTGELFF
TRBV20-1,-,once,TRBJ2-1,TGCAGTGCTTATTTTGTGTGGGGCTCCTACAATGAGCAGTTCTTC,CSAYFVWGSYNEQFF
TRBV20-1,-,-,TRBJ1-5,TGCAGTGCTAGTCGAGGGGGAGATCAGCCCCAGCATTTT,CSASRGGDQPQHF
TRBV5-4,-,-,TRBJ2-1,TGTGCCAGCAGCTCCGGAGGGGGGATTCGAACCTACAATGAGCAGTTCTTC,CASSSGGGIRTYNEQFF
TRBV20-1,-,-,TRBJ2-5,TGCAGTGCTAATCCGACTTCTATCCAAGAGACCCAGTACTTC,CSANPTSIQETQYF
TRBV9,-,-,TRBJ1-3,TGTGCCAGCAGCGTCGATATGTGGGCCTCTGGAAACACCATATATTTT,CASSVDMWASGNTIYF
TRBV11-2,-,once,TRBJ2-7,TGTGCCAGCAGCTTAGCCCAGGGATACTACGAGCAGTACTTC,CASSLAQGYYEQYF
TRBV4-3,-,-,TRBJ1-2,TGCGCCAGCAGCCAAGATCTTAGGGCAGGGCCCGACTATGGCTACACCTTC,CASSQDLRAGPDYGYTF
TRBV7-3,TRBD2,-,TRBJ2-1,TGTGCCAGCAGTTTCCCCCTAGCGGGGGGGCTCAATGAGCAGTTCTTC,CASSFPLAGGLNEQFF
TRBV3-1,-,-,TRBJ2-6,TGTGCCAGCAGCCCGGCACAATCTGGGGCCAACGTCCTGACTTTC,CASSPAQSGANVLTF
TRBV4-2,-,once,TRBJ1-1,TGTGCCAGCAGCCAAGATTTGATGAACACTGAAGCTTTCTTT,CASSQDLMNTEAFF
TRBV12-3/TRBV12-4,-,-,TRBJ2-5,TGTGCCAGCGGAGGGGGGGAGACCCAGTACTTC,CASGGGETQYF
TRBV12-3/TRBV12-4,-,-,TRBJ1-5,TGTGCCAGCAGTCCTGGGACCACTTTCTTCTCCAATCAGCCCCAGCATTTT,CASSPGTTFFSNQPQHF
TRBV25-1,-,-,TRBJ2-7,TGTGCCAGCAAGGGTTCAGGGGCGCTGTACGAGCAGTACTTC,CASKGSGALYEQYF
TRBV7-2,-,-,TRBJ1-2,TGTGCCAGCAGCTCCTATTCGGGGAGAGATGGCTACACCTTC,CASSSYSGRDGYTF
TRBV6-1,TRBD2,-,TRBJ2-3,TGTGCCAGCAGCAGACTAGCGGGGGGGCTCGACACAGATACGCAGTATTTT,CASSRLAGGLDTDTQYF
TRBV15,TRBD1,-,TRBJ2-7,TGTGCCACCAGCAGAGATGTTCCCCGTGTGGACAGGGACTACGAGCAGTACTTC,CATSRDVPRVDRDYEQYF
TRBV5-1,TRBD2,once,TRBJ2-1,TGCGCCAGCAGCCCGTTGACTAGCGGCTTCAATGAGCAGTTCTTC,CASSPLTSGFNEQFF
TRBV30,-,-,TRBJ2-1,TGTGCCTGTCTATTGGGGGAGCAGTTCTTC,CACLLGEQFF
TRBV30,TRBD2,-,TRBJ2-1,TGTGCCTGGAGAAAAGCGGGGGGGCCTCCCGAGCAGTTCTTC,CAWRKAGGPPEQFF
TRBV29-1,TRBD2,-,TRBJ2-7,TGCAGCGTTGCGCTAGCGGGCTACGAGCAGTACTTC,CSVALAGYEQYF
TRBV6-6,-,once,TRBJ1-2,TGTGCCAGCAGTTACACAGACTTCTATGGCTACACCTTC,CASSYTDFYGYTF
TRBV7-8,-,-,TRBJ2-1,TGTGCCAGCAGCTTCGGGGGAAGGGATGAGCAGTTCTTC,CASSFGGRDEQFF
TRBV20-1,-,-,TRBJ1-1,TGCAGTGCTAGAAACGTACACACTGAAGCTTTCTTT,CSARNVHTEAFF
TRBV6-4,-,-,TRBJ2-5,TGTGCCAGCAGCCCGGCCGTTGAGGCGGGAGAGACCCAGTACTTC,CASSPAVEAGETQYF
TRBV4-2,TRBD1,-,TRBJ1-6,TGTGCCAGCAGCCAAGGTCATACAGGGGTAGAGAATTCACCCCTCCACTTT,CASSQGHTGVENSPLHF
TRBV20-1,-,-,TRBJ1-4,TGCAGTGCTAGAGATACCGGACACGGGGATGAAAAACTGTTTTTT,CSARDTGHGDEKLFF
TRBV29-1,-,-,TRBJ1-1,TGCAGCGTTGACGTCTTGTCAGGGTCTCTAACTGAAGCTTTCTTT,CSVDVLSGSLTEAFF
TRBV5-4,TRBD1,-,TRBJ1-2,TGTGCCAGCAGTCGTGGACAGGGTGATGATGGCTACACCTTC,CASSRGQGDDGYTF
TRBV19,TRBD1,-,TRBJ2-7,TGTGCCAGTAGTATAATGGGACAGTCCGTCTACGAGCAGTACTTC,CASSIMGQSVYEQYF
TRBV6-5,-,-,TRBJ1-2,TGTGCCAGCGGGGGGGCAGGCAGATCTAACTATGGCTACACCTTC,CASGGAGRSNYGYTF
TRBV12-3/TRBV12-4,-,-,TRBJ2-3,TGTGCCAGCAGTTCGCCTCCGGGACGGCTCACAGATACGCAGTATTTT,CASSSPPGRLTDTQYF